The 26 T cell receptor beta chains presented below share a single source sample, sequenced in a study of blood T cell repertoires in COVID-19. Sequencing used immunoSEQ multiplex PCR; TCRdb keeps in-frame clones, though not all of them. This sample has about 200,000 clones, with under 90% found just once. Sample: peripheral blood. Every receptor here comes from a man aged 55 to 70 with acute or convalescent COVID-19.

This chain links TRBV12-3 or TRBV12-4 with TRBJ1-2, with a weak D call TRBD1 (5 bases). The V gene lost 6 bases and the J gene lost 10 bases, with 12 bases spanning the gap. This CDR3 has 11 amino acids. As DNA, the CDR3 is TGTGCCAGCAGCACCGCAGGGTTCTACACCTTC. Amino acid sequence: CASSTAGFYTF.

This clone occurred once. The rearrangement links TRBV12-3 or TRBV12-4 to TRBJ2-2; TRBD1 might be the D (6 bases). The CDR3 sequence is 13 residues long. The germline V and J ends were trimmed by 5 bases and 4 bases, with 8 bases remaining between them. This CDR3 reads CASSPGVTGELFF. The CDR3 coding sequence is TGTGCCAGCAGTCCAGGGGTCACCGGGGAGCTGTTTTTT.

The chain is built from TRBV5-1 and TRBJ1-4; 7 nucleotides align to TRBD1. The germline V gene has CDR1 SGHRS and CDR2 YFSETQ. The CDR3 covers 14 residues. Trimming at V came to 6 bases and at J to 6 bases, leaving 8 bases not matched to a gene. The CDR3 bases are TGCGCCAGCAAGAGTCGACAGGGACATGAAAAACTGTTTTTT. Translating it yields CASKSRQGHEKLFF.

The chain uses TRBV10-3 and TRBJ2-1; 10 bases map to TRBD2. The CDR3 is 15 amino acids. Per the germline V gene, CDR1 is ENHRY and CDR2 is SYGVKD. V shed 5 bases and J 9 bases; nucleotides not matched to a gene: 10. This CDR3 is CAISLAGDSSVEQFF. CDR3 bases: TGTGCCATCAGTCTAGCGGGAGACTCTTCGGTTGAGCAGTTCTTC.

This chain uses TRBV19 with TRBJ2-4; TRBD1 is a possible D gene (6 bases). The ends were cut back, 5 bases at V and 7 bases at J, with 18 bases in the middle. CDR1 and CDR2 from the germline V gene are LNHDA and SQIVND (reference sequence). The CDR3 is made up of 15 amino acids. The CDR3 sequence is CASSPRQVNRNIQYF. The CDR3 DNA follows: TGTGCCAGTAGTCCCCGACAGGTAAATAGGAACATTCAGTACTTC.

The V call is TRBV19, the J call TRBJ2-1, with 8 bases aligning to TRBD1. Germline CDR1 is LNHDA and CDR2 is SQIVND (reference sequence). This CDR3 has 17 amino acids. V shed 3 bases and J 0 bases; nucleotides not matched to a gene: 7. This CDR3 is CASSIRQGPSSYNEQFF. The CDR3 DNA reads TGTGCCAGTAGTATCCGACAGGGGCCGAGCTCCTACAATGAGCAGTTCTTC. Drawing the rest from reference TRBV19 and TRBJ2-1, the complete variable domain is DGGITQSPKYLFRKEGQNVTLSCEQNLNHDAMYWYRQDPGQGLRLIYYSQIVNDFQKGDIAEGYSVSREKKESFPLTVTSAQKNPTAFYLCASSIRQGPSSYNEQFFGPGTRLTVL.

This chain uses TRBV7-2 with TRBJ2-3; weak D call: TRBD2 (6 bases). The V and J ends lost 2 bases and 1 base respectively, with 10 bases between them. Germline V gene lookup returns CDR1 SGHTA and CDR2 FQGNSA. The CDR3 has 15 residues. The CDR3 is CASSLSSGRTDTQYF. The CDR3 nucleotides read TGTGCCAGCAGCTTAAGTAGCGGACGCACAGATACGCAGTATTTT.

The chain recombines TRBV11-1 with TRBJ1-2; TRBD1 is a possible D gene (6 bases). The length of the CDR3 is 12 residues. Per germline, CDR1 SGHAT and CDR2 FQDESV (reference sequence). Trimming left V 4 bases short and J 7 bases short, with 10 bases between. The CDR3 DNA is TGTGCCAGCAGCTCCCACAGGGCTGGCTACACCTTC. Translated: CASSSHRAGYTF. The full variable domain, with the rest looked up from reference TRBV11-1 and TRBJ1-2, is EAEVAQSPRYKITEKSQAVAFWCDPISGHATLYWYRQILGQGPELLVQFQDESVVDDSQLPKDRFSAERLKGVDSTLKIQPAELGDSAMYLCASSSHRAGYTFGSGTRLTVV.

The chain combines TRBV7-8 with TRBJ2-2; a possible D gene is TRBD1 (6 bases). The CDR3 is 14 residues long. CDR1 is SGHVS, CDR2 FQNEAQ, per germline. Trimming took 2 bases from V and 6 from J, leaving 10 bases between them. The CDR3, as DNA: TGTGCCAGCAGCTTAAACAGGGTCCCCGGGGAGCTGTTTTTT. Translated: CASSLNRVPGELFF.

The rearrangement joins TRBV6-2 or TRBV6-3 to TRBJ2-3; D is possibly TRBD1 (6 bases). CDR1 and CDR2 (germline): MNHEY, SVGEGT. V was cut by 2 bases and J by 3 bases, with 18 bases left in between. CDR3 length: 17 residues. The CDR3 protein is CASSYPNGQFVTDTQYF. In nucleotides, the CDR3 is TGTGCCAGCAGTTACCCTAATGGACAGTTTGTGACAGATACGCAGTATTTT.

The chain combines TRBV5-1 with TRBJ2-5, with D maybe TRBD2 (5 bases). Germline V gene lookup returns CDR1 SGHRS and CDR2 YFSETQ. The V gene lost 4 bases and the J gene lost 5 bases, with 6 bases spanning the gap. The CDR3 has 11 residues. For the CDR3, the DNA is TGCGCCAGCAGCCCGGGGGAGACCCAGTACTTC. This translates into CASSPGETQYF.

Comment on this clone: Other DNA sequences from this sample encode an identical CDR3 as well. The V and J genes are TRBV19 and TRBJ2-2, with 7 positions matching TRBD1. V lost 5 bases to trimming and J lost 1 base; unmatched junction nucleotides: 4. The germline gives CDR1 LNHDA, CDR2 SQIVND (reference sequence). The CDR3 covers 15 residues. The CDR3 bases are TGTGCCAGTAGTTCCGGACAGGTGAACACCGGGGAGCTGTTTTTT. Translation: CASSSGQVNTGELFF.

The chain carries TRBV6-5 and TRBJ1-5; the D gene is possibly TRBD1 (5 bases). Germline CDR1 is MNHEY and CDR2 is SVGAGI. V was shortened by 5 bases and J by 0 bases, with 11 bases between the two germline ends. The CDR3 contains 15 residues. CDR3 bases: TGTGCCAGCAGTAGACAGAGCGATAGCAATCAGCCCCAGCATTTT. Protein product: CASSRQSDSNQPQHF.

This chain uses TRBV18 with TRBJ2-2; possibly TRBD1 for D (6 bases). This CDR3 is built from 16 residues. Germline CDR1 is KGHSH and CDR2 is LQKENI. V lost 6 bases, J lost 0 bases, and 14 bases lay in between. The CDR3 coding sequence is TGTGCCAGCTCCCCTGACAGGATGGCGAACACCGGGGAGCTGTTTTTT. It is translated as CASSPDRMANTGELFF.

The CDR3 nucleotides are TGTGCCAGCAGCCAAGTGGGACTAGCGGCTGAGCAGTTCTTC. It specifies CASSQVGLAAEQFF. The V gene is TRBV3-1 (or the pseudogene TRBV3-2), the J gene TRBJ2-1; 11 positions agree with TRBD2. Per the germline V gene, CDR1 is LGHDT and CDR2 is YNNKEL (reference sequence). The CDR3 spans 14 residues. The J segment lost 9 bases and the V segment lost 1 base, leaving 2 bases of the junction unmatched.

The chain employs TRBV2 and TRBJ1-4; D perhaps matches TRBD1 (6 bases). CDR3 length equals 13 residues. Looked up from germline, CDR1 is SNHLY and CDR2 is FYNNEI. V lost 10 bases to trimming and J lost 5 bases, with 14 bases between them. The CDR3 is CATQRGGNEKLFF. Here the CDR3 DNA reads TGTGCCACCCAGAGGGGGGGAAATGAAAAACTGTTTTTT.

The chain employs TRBV5-4 and TRBJ1-1; 7 positions agree with TRBD1. This CDR3 is 16 amino acids long. The junction had 8 bases not matched to a gene; V was cut back by 1 base and J by 2 bases. Germline V gene sequence: CDR1 SGHNT, CDR2 YYREEE (reference sequence). In DNA, the CDR3 is TGTGCCAGCAGCTTGAACAGGGGTATGGGAAACACTGAAGCTTTCTTT. Translation gives CASSLNRGMGNTEAFF. Complete variable domain (other parts from reference TRBV5-4 and TRBJ1-1): ETGVTQSPTHLIKTRGQQVTLRCSSQSGHNTVSWYQQALGQGPQFIFQYYREEENGRGNFPPRFSGLQFPNYSSELNVNALELDDSALYLCASSLNRGMGNTEAFFGQGTRLTVV.

This clone was seen only once. V is TRBV10-2 and J is TRBJ1-6, with 7 bases lining up with TRBD1. Germline V gives CDR1 WSHSY, CDR2 SAAADI. There are 15 residues in the CDR3. The junction had 6 bases not matched to a gene; V was cut back by 2 bases and J by 8 bases. CDR3 bases: TGCGCCAGCAGTGAGCGACAGGGAGGTTATTCACCCCTCCACTTT. It is translated as CASSERQGGYSPLHF.

This rearrangement joins TRBV2 to TRBJ1-5, with 8 bases lining up with TRBD1. Unmatched junction bases numbered 3, after V lost 7 bases and J lost 4 bases. The germline V gene has CDR1 SNHLY and CDR2 FYNNEI. The CDR3 has 13 residues. CDR3 sequence: CASNQGANQPQHF. CDR3 in DNA: TGTGCCAGCAATCAGGGGGCAAATCAGCCCCAGCATTTT.

The V call is TRBV12-2, the J call TRBJ2-5; the table's D call of TRBD1 was not tested on the DNA. TRBV12-2 is noted as a pseudogene. The length of the CDR3 is 17 residues. The CDR3 bases are TGTGCAAGTCGCTTTGCTCGGGACAGGGACTACCAAGAGACCCAGTACTTC. This translates into CASRFARDRDYQETQYF.

The genes are TRBV5-4 and TRBJ1-3, with D possibly matching TRBD1 (5 bases). V was cut by 0 bases and J by 8 bases, with 15 bases left in between. The CDR3 consists of 15 residues. CDR1 is SGHNT and CDR2 is YYREEE in the germline V gene (reference sequence). The CDR3 DNA reads TGTGCCAGCAGCTTGGCCCAGCCCGGGGGACACACCATATATTTT. It is translated as CASSLAQPGGHTIYF.

In its sample, this clone was seen a few times. The DNA of the CDR3 is TGTGCCTGGAGTCGGGACAGGGGCCTCCACTTT. Translation: CAWSRDRGLHF. V gene TRBV30 combines with J gene TRBJ1-6, with TRBD1 matching over 10 bases. This CDR3 contains 11 residues. Looked up from germline, CDR1 is GTSNPN and CDR2 is SVGIG (reference sequence). After removal of 2 bases from V and 15 bases from J, the junction contained 1 base not matched to a gene.

This sequence joins TRBV6-4 and TRBJ2-3; D is unclear. Germline V gene sequence: CDR1 MRHNA, CDR2 SNTAGT. The CDR3 runs 14 residues. V was trimmed by 1 base and J by 4 bases, leaving 9 bases between them. The CDR3 nucleotides are TGTGCCAGCAGTGACTGGAGAGGAGCAGATACGCAGTATTTT. It specifies CASSDWRGADTQYF.

The V gene is TRBV15, the J gene TRBJ2-2, with D perhaps matching TRBD1 (5 bases). The germline V and J ends were trimmed by 11 bases and 7 bases, with 20 bases remaining between them. The CDR3 spans 14 residues. The germline gives CDR1 LNHNV, CDR2 YYDKDF (reference sequence). CDR3 in amino acids: CASTSQQVRGELFF. CDR3 sequence (DNA): TGTGCCTCGACGAGCCAACAGGTCCGCGGGGAGCTGTTTTTT. Filled out from reference TRBV15 and TRBJ2-2, the complete variable domain reads DAMVIQNPRYQVTQFGKPVTLSCSQTLNHNVMYWYQQKSSQAPKLLFHYYDKDFNNEADTPDNFQSRRPNTSFCFLDIRSPGLGDTAMYLCASTSQQVRGELFFGEGSRLTVL.

In this sample, this clone turned up once. The J gene is TRBJ2-3, the V gene TRBV23-1; D perhaps matches TRBD2 (5 bases). TRBV23-1 has ORF status, its function being uncertain. The germline V and J ends were trimmed by 3 bases and 3 bases, with 10 bases remaining between them. The CDR3 loop spans 14 amino acids. The CDR3 sequence is CASSHGPGTDTQYF. CDR3 in DNA: TGCGCCAGCAGTCACGGGCCGGGGACAGATACGCAGTATTTT.

Remarks on this clone: One end of the junction varies from germline; a read error may be responsible. The genes are TRBV5-4 and TRBJ2-4, with 7 bases lining up with TRBD1. This CDR3 contains 14 residues. CDR1 and CDR2 (germline): SGHNT, YYREEE (reference sequence). The CDR3 region is CASSRDNRQGGVDF. CDR3 coding DNA: TGTGCCAGCAGCAGGGATAACCGACAGGGTGGAGTGGACTTC.